This T cell receptor beta chain was captured by sequencing in a study of cytomegalovirus exposure and HLA in healthy donors. The PCR ran on 60 Vbeta and 13 Jbeta primers. Clones were sequenced by immunoSEQ multiplex PCR, and TCRdb holds only the in-frame ones, with some missing. Here the sample spans 200,000 to 250,000 clones, roughly 91% being singletons. Whole-study results and caveats: It was reportedly the case that the classifier diagnosed cytomegalovirus status with high specificity and sensitivity. Being productive about 90% or about 30% of the time was typical of most TCR beta V segments in an earlier analysis. HLA alleles showed associations with about 15,000 TCR beta sequences in a later analysis, at a 0.05 false discovery rate.

Worth noting for this clone: No antigen is known for it.

The CDR3 covers 14 residues. J lost 3 bases, V lost 5 bases, and 2 bases had no gene match. CDR1 is SGHNT and CDR2 is YYREEE in the germline V gene (reference sequence). The sequence was collected from a woman aged 18-30 years in good health and CMV-seronegative. The chain carries TRBV5-4 and TRBJ2-7, with 13 bases fitting TRBD2. Specimen: PBMCs. CDR3 loop: CASSRTSGSYEQYF. The CDR3 DNA reads as TGTGCCAGCAGTAGGACTAGCGGGAGCTACGAGCAGTACTTC. The complete variable domain, with remaining parts taken from reference TRBV5-4 and TRBJ2-7, reads ETGVTQSPTHLIKTRGQQVTLRCSSQSGHNTVSWYQQALGQGPQFIFQYYREEENGRGNFPPRFSGLQFPNYSSELNVNALELDDSALYLCASSRTSGSYEQYFGPGTRLTVT.